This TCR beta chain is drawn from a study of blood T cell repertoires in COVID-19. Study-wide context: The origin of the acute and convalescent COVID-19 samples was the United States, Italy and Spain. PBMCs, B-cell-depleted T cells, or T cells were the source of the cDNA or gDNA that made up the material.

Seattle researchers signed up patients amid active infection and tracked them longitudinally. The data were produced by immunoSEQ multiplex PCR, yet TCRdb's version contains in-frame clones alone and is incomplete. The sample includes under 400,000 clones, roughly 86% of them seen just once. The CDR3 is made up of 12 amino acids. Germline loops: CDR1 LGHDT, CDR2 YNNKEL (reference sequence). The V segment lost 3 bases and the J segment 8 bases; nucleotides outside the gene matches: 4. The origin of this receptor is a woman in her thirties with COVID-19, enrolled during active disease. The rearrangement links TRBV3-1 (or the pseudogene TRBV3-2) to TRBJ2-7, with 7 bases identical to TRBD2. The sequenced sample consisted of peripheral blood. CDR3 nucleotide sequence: TGTGCCAGCAGCCAGGGACTATCCAAGCAGTACTTC. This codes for CASSQGLSKQYF.